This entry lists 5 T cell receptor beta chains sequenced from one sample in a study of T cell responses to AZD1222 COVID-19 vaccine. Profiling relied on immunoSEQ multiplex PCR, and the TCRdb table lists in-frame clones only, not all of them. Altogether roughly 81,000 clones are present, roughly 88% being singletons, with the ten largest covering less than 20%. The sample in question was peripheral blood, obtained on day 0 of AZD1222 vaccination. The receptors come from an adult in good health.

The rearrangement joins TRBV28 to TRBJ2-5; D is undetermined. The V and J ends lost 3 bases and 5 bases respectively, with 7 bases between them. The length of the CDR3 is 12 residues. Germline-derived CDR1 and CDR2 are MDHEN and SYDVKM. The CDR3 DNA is TGTGCCAGCAGTTTCTTTGGGGAGACCCAGTACTTC. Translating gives CASSFFGETQYF. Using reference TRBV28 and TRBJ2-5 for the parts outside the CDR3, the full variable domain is DVKVTQSSRYLVKRTGEKVFLECVQDMDHENMFWYRQDPGLGLRLIYFSYDVKMKEKGDIPEGYSVSREKKERFSLILESASTNQTSMYLCASSFFGETQYFGPGTRLLVL.

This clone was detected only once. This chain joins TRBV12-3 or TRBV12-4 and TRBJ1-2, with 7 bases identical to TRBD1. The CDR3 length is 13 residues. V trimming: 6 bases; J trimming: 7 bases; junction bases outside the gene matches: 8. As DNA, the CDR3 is TGTGCCAGCAGACCAGACAGGGAGCGTGGCTACACCTTC. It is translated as CASRPDRERGYTF.

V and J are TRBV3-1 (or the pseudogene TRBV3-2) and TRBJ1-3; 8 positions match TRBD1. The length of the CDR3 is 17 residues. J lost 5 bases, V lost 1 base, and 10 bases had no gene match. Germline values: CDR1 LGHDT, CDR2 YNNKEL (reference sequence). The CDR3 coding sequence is TGTGCCAGCAGCCAAGTAGGGGACAGGACGGAAAGAAACACCATATATTTT. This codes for CASSQVGDRTERNTIYF.

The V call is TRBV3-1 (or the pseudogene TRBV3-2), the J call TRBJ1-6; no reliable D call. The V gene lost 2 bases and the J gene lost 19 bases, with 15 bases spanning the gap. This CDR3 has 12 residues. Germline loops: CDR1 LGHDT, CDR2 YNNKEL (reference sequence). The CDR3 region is CASSQIDGRSHF. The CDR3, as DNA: TGTGCCAGCAGCCAAATCGATGGGAGGTCTCACTTT.

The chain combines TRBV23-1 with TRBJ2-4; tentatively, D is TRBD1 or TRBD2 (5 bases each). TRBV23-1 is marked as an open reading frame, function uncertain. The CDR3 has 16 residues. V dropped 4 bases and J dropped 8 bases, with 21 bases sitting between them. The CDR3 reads CASSLGRTVKMHIQYF. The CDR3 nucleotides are TGCGCCAGCAGTCTGGGACGGACGGTAAAAATGCACATTCAGTACTTC.